This is a list of T cell receptor beta chains from one sample in a study of blood T cell repertoires in COVID-19. Using immunoSEQ multiplex PCR, the repertoire was profiled, and TCRdb retains in-frame clones only, with some absent. The repertoire holds under 250,000 clones, 75% to 85% seen once, with about 4.3% in the top ten. Material for sequencing was PBMCs or T cells enriched from blood (not recorded which). The receptors were gathered from a man between 25 and 39 years old with acute COVID-19. CDR3s leave out the opening cysteine and the closing phenylalanine or tryptophan. Only some rows state a clone size, as once, few, many or a class for expanded clones.

>TRBJ1-1|TRBV18|-
ASSLVRGYTEAF
>TRBJ1-2|TRBV3-1/TRBV3-2|-
ASSRTGATNYGYT
>TRBJ1-6|TRBV6-1|-
ASSEGGDSPLH
>TRBJ1-1|TRBV5-6|-
ASSYARGRSTEAF
>TRBJ1-5|TRBV9|-
ASSVAGQSNQPQH
>TRBJ1-5|TRBV27|few
ASSFQVSRSNQPQH
>TRBJ2-6|TRBV9|-
ASSHNRDLAGANVLT
>TRBJ1-2|TRBV24-1|-
ATSGTGAQNNYGYT
>TRBJ1-1|TRBV6-5|-
ASSYNGQGNSEAF
>TRBJ1-6|TRBV27|-
ASSLWGRFVRNSPLH
>TRBJ1-2|TRBV5-4|-
ASSTDAGTGYGYT
>TRBJ2-5|TRBV11-2|-
ASSLVGTRETQY
>TRBJ1-2|TRBV12-2|once
ASRLGDDRGRGYT
>TRBJ1-2|TRBV2|-
ASRGRTAYGYT
>TRBJ1-5|TRBV6-8|-
ASSPPDRGRRSNQPQH
>TRBJ2-1|TRBV11-2|once
ASSLAGGVNYNEQF
>TRBJ1-4|TRBV5-1|-
ASSLAHREGEKLF
>TRBJ2-1|TRBV4-1|-
ASSQGTSGVKYNEQF
>TRBJ2-7|TRBV7-6|-
ASSPSRGYEQY
>TRBJ2-2|TRBV6-4|-
ATSNRGSGELF
>TRBJ1-1|TRBV12-3/TRBV12-4|-
ASSFAGDTEAF
>TRBJ2-6|TRBV29-1|-
SASGSGANVLT